This is a list of T cell receptor beta chains from one sample in a study of T cells in Graves' hyperthyroidism and ophthalmopathy. TCRdb redid the calling of the multiplex PCR reads with MiXCR, one entry per CDR3 protein. This sample yields hundreds of thousands of distinct CDR3 sequences, of which around 19% are seen a single time; over 15% belongs to the top ten. Input material: blood. Every receptor here comes from a woman aged 50 to 60 with Graves' hyperthyroidism that later progressed to Graves' ophthalmopathy. CDR3s include the opening cysteine and the closing phenylalanine or tryptophan. The order of the fields is CDR3 protein, CDR3 DNA, clone size, D gene, V gene, J gene, CDR3 length. The D gene is left open where the match is weak. For some rows the clone size is stated as once, few or many, or as a class when expanded; others skip it.

CDR3aa: CATSDLQLGSGETQYF
CDR3nt: TGTGCCACCAGTGATCTCCAACTGGGCAGTGGAGAGACCCAGTACTTC
abundance: many
d_gene: NA
v_gene: TRBV24-1
j_gene: TRBJ2-5
len: 16

CDR3aa: CAWSRSWSHYEQYF
CDR3nt: TGTGCCTGGAGTCGCTCATGGTCCCACTACGAGCAGTACTTC
abundance: many
d_gene: NA
v_gene: TRBV30
j_gene: TRBJ2-7
len: 14

CDR3aa: CASSPPPGNAGEAFF
CDR3nt: TGTGCCAGCTCACCCCCTCCCGGCAATGCAGGGGAAGCTTTCTTT
abundance: many
d_gene: NA
v_gene: TRBV18
j_gene: TRBJ1-1
len: 15

CDR3aa: CASSFVGARTDTQYF
CDR3nt: TGCGCCAGCAGCTTCGTTGGGGCAAGAACAGATACGCAGTATTTT
abundance: few
d_gene: NA
v_gene: TRBV5-1
j_gene: TRBJ2-3
len: 15

CDR3aa: CASSENPSSTSTDTQYF
CDR3nt: TGTGCCAGCAGTGAAAACCCTAGCAGTACTAGCACAGATACGCAGTATTTT
abundance: few
d_gene: NA
v_gene: TRBV6-1
j_gene: TRBJ2-3
len: 17

CDR3aa: CAIGREGIYNEQFF
CDR3nt: TGTGCCATCGGCCGGGAGGGGATCTACAATGAGCAGTTCTTC
abundance: NA
d_gene: TRBD2
v_gene: TRBV10-3
j_gene: TRBJ2-1
len: 14

CDR3aa: CASKTGENTEAFF
CDR3nt: TGTGCCAGTAAGACAGGGGAGAACACTGAAGCTTTCTTT
abundance: many
d_gene: TRBD1
v_gene: TRBV6-1
j_gene: TRBJ1-1
len: 13

CDR3aa: CASSANFMDRGSTGELFF
CDR3nt: TGTGCCAGCAGTGCTAACTTTATGGACAGGGGGTCTACCGGGGAGCTGTTTTTT
abundance: few
d_gene: TRBD1
v_gene: TRBV6-2/TRBV6-3
j_gene: TRBJ2-2
len: 18

CDR3aa: CASSFWGTAPSTDTQYF
CDR3nt: TGCGCCAGCAGCTTCTGGGGGACTGCGCCTAGCACAGATACGCAGTATTTT
abundance: many
d_gene: NA
v_gene: TRBV5-1
j_gene: TRBJ2-3
len: 17

CDR3aa: CASSSTGGGLGNEQFF
CDR3nt: TGCGCCAGCAGCTCTACAGGGGGCGGTCTAGGGAATGAGCAGTTCTTC
abundance: few
d_gene: TRBD1
v_gene: TRBV5-1
j_gene: TRBJ2-1
len: 16

CDR3aa: CASSAGTDEKLFF
CDR3nt: TGCGCCAGCAGCGCGGGGACAGATGAAAAACTGTTTTTT
abundance: few
d_gene: TRBD1
v_gene: TRBV5-1
j_gene: TRBJ1-4
len: 13

CDR3aa: CASKPSGGGSYNEQFF
CDR3nt: TGTGCCAGCAAACCTAGCGGGGGGGGCTCCTACAATGAGCAGTTCTTC
abundance: many
d_gene: TRBD2
v_gene: TRBV12-3/TRBV12-4
j_gene: TRBJ2-1
len: 16

CDR3aa: CASSFAGQGGRETQYF
CDR3nt: TGTGCCAGCAGCTTCGCGGGACAGGGTGGCCGAGAGACCCAGTACTTC
abundance: few
d_gene: TRBD1
v_gene: TRBV11-2
j_gene: TRBJ2-5
len: 16

CDR3aa: CSLRRGAEETQYF
CDR3nt: TGCAGCCTAAGGCGGGGGGCGGAGGAGACCCAGTACTTC
abundance: NA
d_gene: TRBD2
v_gene: TRBV29-1
j_gene: TRBJ2-5
len: 13